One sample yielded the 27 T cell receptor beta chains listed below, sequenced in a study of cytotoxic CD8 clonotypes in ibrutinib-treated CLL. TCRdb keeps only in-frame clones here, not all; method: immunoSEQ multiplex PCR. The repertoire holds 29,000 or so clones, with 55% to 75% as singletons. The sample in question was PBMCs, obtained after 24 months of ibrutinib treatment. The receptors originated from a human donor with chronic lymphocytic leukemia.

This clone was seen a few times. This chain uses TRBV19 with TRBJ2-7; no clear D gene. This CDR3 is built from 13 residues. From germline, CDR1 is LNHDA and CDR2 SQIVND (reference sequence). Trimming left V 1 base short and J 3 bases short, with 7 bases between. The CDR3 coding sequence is TGTGCCAGTAGTATAGGGATGAGCTACGAGCAGTACTTC. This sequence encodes CASSIGMSYEQYF.

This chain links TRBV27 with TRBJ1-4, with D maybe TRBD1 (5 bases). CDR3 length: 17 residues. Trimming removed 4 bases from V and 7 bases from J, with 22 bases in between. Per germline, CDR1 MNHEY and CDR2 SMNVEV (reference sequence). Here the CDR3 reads CASSWRRVGGGGEKLFF. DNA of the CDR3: TGTGCCAGCAGTTGGCGCCGGGTTGGGGGTGGGGGTGAAAAACTGTTTTTT.

CDR3 in amino acids: CASSPWGRLAGPGDTQYF. As DNA, the CDR3 is TGTGCCAGCAGTCCCTGGGGTCGACTAGCGGGGCCGGGGGATACGCAGTATTTT. V is TRBV27 and J is TRBJ2-3; 11 bases line up with TRBD2. Germline V gives CDR1 MNHEY, CDR2 SMNVEV (reference sequence). With 5 bases clipped from V and 6 bases from J, the junction kept 16 bases outside the gene matches. The CDR3 runs 18 residues.

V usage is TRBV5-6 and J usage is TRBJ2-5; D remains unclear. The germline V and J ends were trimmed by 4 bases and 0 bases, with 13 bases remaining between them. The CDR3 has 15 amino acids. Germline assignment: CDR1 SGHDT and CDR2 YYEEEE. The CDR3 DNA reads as TGTGCCAGCAGCGCGGCGTACGACCACCAAGAGACCCAGTACTTC. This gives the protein CASSAAYDHQETQYF.

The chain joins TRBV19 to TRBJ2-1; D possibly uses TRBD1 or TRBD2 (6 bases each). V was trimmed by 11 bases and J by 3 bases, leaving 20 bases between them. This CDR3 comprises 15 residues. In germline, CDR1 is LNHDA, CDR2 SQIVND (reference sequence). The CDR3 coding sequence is TGTGCCTCGAAAAGTGAGGGGGGCGTCTACAATGAGCAGTTCTTC. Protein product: CASKSEGGVYNEQFF. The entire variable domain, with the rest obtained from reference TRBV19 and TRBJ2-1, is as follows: DGGITQSPKYLFRKEGQNVTLSCEQNLNHDAMYWYRQDPGQGLRLIYYSQIVNDFQKGDIAEGYSVSREKKESFPLTVTSAQKNPTAFYLCASKSEGGVYNEQFFGPGTRLTVL.

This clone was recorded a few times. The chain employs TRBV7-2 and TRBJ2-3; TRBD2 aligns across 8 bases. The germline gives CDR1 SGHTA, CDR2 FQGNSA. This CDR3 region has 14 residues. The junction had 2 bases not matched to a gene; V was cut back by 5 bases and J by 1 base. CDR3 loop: CASSISGGTDTQYF. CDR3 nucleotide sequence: TGTGCCAGCAGCATTAGCGGGGGCACAGATACGCAGTATTTT.

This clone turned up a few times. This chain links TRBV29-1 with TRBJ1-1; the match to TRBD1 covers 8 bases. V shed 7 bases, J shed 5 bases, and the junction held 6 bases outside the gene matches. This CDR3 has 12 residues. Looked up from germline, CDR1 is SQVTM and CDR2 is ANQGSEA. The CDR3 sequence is CSAKTGETEAFF. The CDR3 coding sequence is TGCAGCGCCAAGACAGGGGAGACTGAAGCTTTCTTT.

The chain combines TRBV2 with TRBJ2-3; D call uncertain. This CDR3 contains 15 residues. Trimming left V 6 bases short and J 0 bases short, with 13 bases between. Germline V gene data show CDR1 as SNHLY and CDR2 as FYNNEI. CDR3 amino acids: CASRHRTGSTDTQYF. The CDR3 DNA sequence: TGTGCCAGCAGACACCGGACGGGTAGCACAGATACGCAGTATTTT.

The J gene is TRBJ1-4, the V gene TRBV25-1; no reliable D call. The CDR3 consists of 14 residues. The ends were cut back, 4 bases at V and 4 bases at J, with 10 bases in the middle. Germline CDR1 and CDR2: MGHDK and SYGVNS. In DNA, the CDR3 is TGTGCCAGCAGTGTCACCAGTATTAATGAAAAACTGTTTTTT. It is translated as CASSVTSINEKLFF.

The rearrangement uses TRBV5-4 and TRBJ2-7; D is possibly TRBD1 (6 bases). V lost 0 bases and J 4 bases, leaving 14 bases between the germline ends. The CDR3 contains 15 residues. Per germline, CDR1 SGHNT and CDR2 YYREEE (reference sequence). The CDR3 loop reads CASSLDRTALYEQYF. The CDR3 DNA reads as TGTGCCAGCAGCTTGGACCGGACAGCACTGTACGAGCAGTACTTC.

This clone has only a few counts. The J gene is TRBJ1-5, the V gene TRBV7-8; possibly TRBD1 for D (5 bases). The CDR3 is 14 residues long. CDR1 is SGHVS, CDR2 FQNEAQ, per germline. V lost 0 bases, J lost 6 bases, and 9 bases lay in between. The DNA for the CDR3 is TGTGCCAGCAGCTTAGCCCCGGGGGGTCAGCCCCAGCATTTT. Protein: CASSLAPGGQPQHF. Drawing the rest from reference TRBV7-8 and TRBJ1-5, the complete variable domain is GAGVSQSPRYKVAKRGQDVALRCDPISGHVSLFWYQQALGQGPEFLTYFQNEAQLDKSGLPSDRFFAERPEGSVSTLKIQRTQQEDSAVYLCASSLAPGGQPQHFGDGTRLSIL.

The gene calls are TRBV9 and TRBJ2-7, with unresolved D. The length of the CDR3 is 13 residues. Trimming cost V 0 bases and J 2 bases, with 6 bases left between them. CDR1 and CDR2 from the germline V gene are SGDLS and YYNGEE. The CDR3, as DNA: TGTGCCAGCAGCGTAGCCCCCGCCTACGAGCAGTACTTC. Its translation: CASSVAPAYEQYF.

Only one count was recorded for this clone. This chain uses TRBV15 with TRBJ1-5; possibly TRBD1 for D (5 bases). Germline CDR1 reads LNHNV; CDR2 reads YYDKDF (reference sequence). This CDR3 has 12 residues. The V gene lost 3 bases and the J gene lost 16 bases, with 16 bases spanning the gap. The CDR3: CATSSGRDFVHF. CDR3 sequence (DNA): TGTGCCACCAGCAGCGGGCGGGACTTCGTTCATTTT. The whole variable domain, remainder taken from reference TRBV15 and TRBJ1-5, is DAMVIQNPRYQVTQFGKPVTLSCSQTLNHNVMYWYQQKSSQAPKLLFHYYDKDFNNEADTPDNFQSRRPNTSFCFLDIRSPGLGDTAMYLCATSSGRDFVHFGDGTRLSIL.

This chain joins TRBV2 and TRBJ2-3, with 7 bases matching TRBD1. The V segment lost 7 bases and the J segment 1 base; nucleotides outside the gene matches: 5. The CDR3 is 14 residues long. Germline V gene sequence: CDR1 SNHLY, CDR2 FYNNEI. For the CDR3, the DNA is TGTGCCAGCATTAGACAGGGAGGCACAGATACGCAGTATTTT. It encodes CASIRQGGTDTQYF.

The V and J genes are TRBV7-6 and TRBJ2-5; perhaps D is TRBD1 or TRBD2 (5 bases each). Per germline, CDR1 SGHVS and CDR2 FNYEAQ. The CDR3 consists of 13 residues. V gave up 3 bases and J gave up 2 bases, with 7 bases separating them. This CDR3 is CASSLGRQETQYF. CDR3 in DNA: TGTGCCAGCAGCTTGGGACGGCAAGAGACCCAGTACTTC. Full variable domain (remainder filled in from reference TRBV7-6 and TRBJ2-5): GAGVSQSPRYKVTKRGQDVALRCDPISGHVSLYWYRQALGQGPEFLTYFNYEAQQDKSGLPNDRFSAERPEGSISTLTIQRTEQRDSAMYRCASSLGRQETQYFGPGTRLLVL.

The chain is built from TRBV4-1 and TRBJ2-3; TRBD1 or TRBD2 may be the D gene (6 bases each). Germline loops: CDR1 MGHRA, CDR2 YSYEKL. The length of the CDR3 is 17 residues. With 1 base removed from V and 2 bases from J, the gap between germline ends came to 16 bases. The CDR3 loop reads CASSQGLSGATTDTQYF. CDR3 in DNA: TGCGCCAGCAGCCAAGGTCTGTCGGGGGCCACCACAGATACGCAGTATTTT.

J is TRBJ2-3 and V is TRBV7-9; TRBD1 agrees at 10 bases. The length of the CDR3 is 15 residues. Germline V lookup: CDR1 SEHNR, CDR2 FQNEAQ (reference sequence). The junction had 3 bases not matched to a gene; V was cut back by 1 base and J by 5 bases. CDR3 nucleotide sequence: TGTGCCAGCAGCTTAGGCGGGACAGGGGAAGATACGCAGTATTTT. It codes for CASSLGGTGEDTQYF.

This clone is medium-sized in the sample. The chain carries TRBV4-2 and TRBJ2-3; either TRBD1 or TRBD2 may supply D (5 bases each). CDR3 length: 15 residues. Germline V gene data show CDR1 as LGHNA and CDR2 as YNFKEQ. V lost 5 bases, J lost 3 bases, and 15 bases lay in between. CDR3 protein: CASSLGSWGTDTQYF. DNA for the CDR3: TGTGCCAGCAGCTTGGGGTCCTGGGGGACAGATACGCAGTATTTT.

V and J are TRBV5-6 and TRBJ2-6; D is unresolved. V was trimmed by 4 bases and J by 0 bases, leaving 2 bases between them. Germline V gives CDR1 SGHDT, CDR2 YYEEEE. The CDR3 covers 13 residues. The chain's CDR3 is CASSPSGANVLTF. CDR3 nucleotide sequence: TGTGCCAGCAGCCCCTCTGGGGCCAACGTCCTGACTTTC.

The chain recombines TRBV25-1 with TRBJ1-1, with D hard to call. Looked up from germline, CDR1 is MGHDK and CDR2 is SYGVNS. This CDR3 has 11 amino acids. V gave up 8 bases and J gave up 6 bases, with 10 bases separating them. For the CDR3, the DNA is TGTGCCAGCCGTAATATCGCTGAAGCTTTCTTT. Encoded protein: CASRNIAEAFF.

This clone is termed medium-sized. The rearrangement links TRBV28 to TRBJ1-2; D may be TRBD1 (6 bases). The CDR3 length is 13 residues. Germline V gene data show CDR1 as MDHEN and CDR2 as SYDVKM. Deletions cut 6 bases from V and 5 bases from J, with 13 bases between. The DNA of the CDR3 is TGTGCCAGCAGGACTAGGACAGCATATGGCTACACCTTC. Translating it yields CASRTRTAYGYTF.

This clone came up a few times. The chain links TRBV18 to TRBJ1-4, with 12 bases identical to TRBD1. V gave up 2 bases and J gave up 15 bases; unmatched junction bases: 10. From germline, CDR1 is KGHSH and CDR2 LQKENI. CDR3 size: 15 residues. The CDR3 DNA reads TGTGCCAGCTCACCAATCACGGGACAGGGGGCCAGAATGTTTTTT. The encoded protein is CASSPITGQGARMFF. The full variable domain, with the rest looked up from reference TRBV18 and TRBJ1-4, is NAGVMQNPRHLVRRRGQEARLRCSPMKGHSHVYWYRQLPEEGLKFMVYLQKENIIDESGMPKERFSAEFPKEGPSILRIQQVVRGDSAAYFCASSPITGQGARMFFGSGTQLSVL.

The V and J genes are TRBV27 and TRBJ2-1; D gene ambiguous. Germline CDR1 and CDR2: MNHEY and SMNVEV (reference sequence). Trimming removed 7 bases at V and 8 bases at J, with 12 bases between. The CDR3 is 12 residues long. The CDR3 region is CASKRFPDEQFF. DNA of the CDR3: TGTGCCAGCAAAAGGTTTCCGGATGAGCAGTTCTTC.

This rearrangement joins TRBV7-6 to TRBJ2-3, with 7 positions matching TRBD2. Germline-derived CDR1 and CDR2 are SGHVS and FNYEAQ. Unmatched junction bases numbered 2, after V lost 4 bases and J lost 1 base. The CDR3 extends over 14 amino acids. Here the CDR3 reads CASSSLAGTDTQYF. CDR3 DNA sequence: TGTGCCAGCAGCTCCCTAGCGGGCACAGATACGCAGTATTTT.

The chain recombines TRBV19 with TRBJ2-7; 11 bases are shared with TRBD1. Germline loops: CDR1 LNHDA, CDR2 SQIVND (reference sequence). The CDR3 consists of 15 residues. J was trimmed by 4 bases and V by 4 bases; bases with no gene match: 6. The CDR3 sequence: CASSTRTGGGYEQYF. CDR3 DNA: TGTGCCAGTAGTACAAGGACAGGGGGCGGGTACGAGCAGTACTTC.

The CDR3 DNA reads as TGTGCCAGCAGCGAGGGAGCCTCCGGGGCCAACGTCCTGACTTTC. It codes for CASSEGASGANVLTF. V and J are TRBV9 and TRBJ2-6, with TRBD2 as a possible D gene (5 bases). Trimming removed 3 bases at V and 4 bases at J, with 11 bases between. Germline-derived CDR1 and CDR2 are SGDLS and YYNGEE. The CDR3 sequence is 15 residues long.

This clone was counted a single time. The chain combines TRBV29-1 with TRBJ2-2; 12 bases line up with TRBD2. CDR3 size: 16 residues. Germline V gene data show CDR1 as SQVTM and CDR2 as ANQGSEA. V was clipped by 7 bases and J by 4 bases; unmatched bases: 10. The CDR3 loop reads CSAQTSGGTGTGELFF. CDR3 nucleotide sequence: TGCAGCGCCCAGACTAGCGGGGGTACGGGCACCGGGGAGCTGTTTTTT.